This T cell receptor beta chain stems from a study of shared clonotypes between healthy human individuals. Genomic DNA for unsorted samples was obtained from some 100 million PBMCs. The V and J ends lost 7 bases and 0 bases, in that order; junction bases with no gene match: 17. CDR1 SGDLS and CDR2 YYNGEE come from the germline V gene. The CDR3 totals 18 residues. The repertoire was sequenced with immunoSEQ multiplex PCR; TCRdb's copy has only in-frame clones and lacks some. The sample lists hundreds of thousands of clones; 70% to 80% were seen once. The sample was PBMCs. This sequence joins TRBV9 and TRBJ2-3; 7 bases are shared with TRBD2. The receptor comes from a woman aged 40 to 49 in good health. Some clones in this sample may be carry-over from other donors' samples. CDR3 amino acids: CASGSPLINSGSTDTQYF. The CDR3 DNA follows: TGTGCCAGCGGCTCCCCGCTTATTAATAGCGGGAGCACAGATACGCAGTATTTT.